A selection of T cell receptor beta chains follows, all from one sample in a study of beta chain features in type 1 diabetes. This table comes from immunoSEQ multiplex PCR, and its TCRdb copy is limited to in-frame clones, with some not included. Of 850,000 to 900,000 clones in the sample, roughly 15% were seen once. What was sequenced was naive CD4+ T cells from blood. Receptors originate from a woman aged 18-29 years in good health. Both conserved end residues are part of each CDR3. The D gene is left open where the match is weak. Clone size is shown for a subset of rows, as once, few, many or a class of expanded clone.

length	J	size	D	V	DNA	CDR3
15	TRBJ1-1	few	NA	TRBV21-1	TGTGCCAGCAGCAATGAGTGGCTGTGGAACACTGAAGCTTTCTTT	CASSNEWLWNTEAFF
15	TRBJ2-5	NA	NA	TRBV18	TGTGCCAGCTCACCTAGGACACGGGGGACGGAGACCCAGTACTTC	CASSPRTRGTETQYF
12	TRBJ2-7	NA	NA	TRBV15	TGTGCCACCAGCAGAGACCAATACGAGCAGTACTTC	CATSRDQYEQYF
15	TRBJ2-1	few	TRBD2	TRBV5-4	TGTGCCAGCAGCTTGTTAGGACTAGCGGTCAATGAGCAGTTCTTC	CASSLLGLAVNEQFF
12	TRBJ1-2	few	NA	TRBV5-4	TGTGCCAGCAGCTTGGACAACCTGGGCTACACCTTC	CASSLDNLGYTF
16	TRBJ1-4	NA	NA	TRBV15	TGTGCCACCAGCAGAGATTCGGGGGCGTTCCGTGAAAAACTGTTTTTT	CATSRDSGAFREKLFF
11	TRBJ2-7	NA	NA	TRBV28	TGTGCCAGCAGTACACCCTACGAGCAGTACTTC	CASSTPYEQYF
15	TRBJ2-1	NA	NA	TRBV6-6	TGTGCCAGCAGTTACCATAGTGGGGAGTACAATGAGCAGTTCTTC	CASSYHSGEYNEQFF
17	TRBJ1-3	NA	TRBD1	TRBV5-4	TGTGCCAGCAGCGTGGGACAGGGGTTTGAACCTGGAAACACCATATATTTT	CASSVGQGFEPGNTIYF
12	TRBJ1-1	NA	TRBD1	TRBV19	TGTGCCAGTAGCGAAGACAGGGGTGAAGCTTTCTTT	CASSEDRGEAFF
18	TRBJ2-2	NA	TRBD1	TRBV7-8	TGTGCCAGCAGCTTAGCCCCGGGACAGGGGGTCGTTGCCGGGGAGCTGTTTTTT	CASSLAPGQGVVAGELFF
16	TRBJ1-4	few	TRBD1	TRBV4-2	TGTGCCAGCAGCCAGGGATTCGGGACAGGGCTTGAAAAACTGTTTTTT	CASSQGFGTGLEKLFF
14	TRBJ2-3	NA	NA	TRBV6-6	TGTGCCAGCAGCTACAATAGCGGCTGGGATACGCAGTATTTT	CASSYNSGWDTQYF
14	TRBJ2-7	few	TRBD2	TRBV11-1	TGTGCCAGCAGCTCTCGGGGACTAGCGCACGAGCAGTACTTC	CASSSRGLAHEQYF
18	TRBJ1-5	NA	NA	TRBV7-8	TGTGCCAGCAGCTTAGAGTGGCAGGGAAGGTCGAGCAATCAGCCCCAGCATTTT	CASSLEWQGRSSNQPQHF
15	TRBJ1-1	few	NA	TRBV7-2	TGTGCCAGCAGCCGACAATGGGGCTTGAACACTGAAGCTTTCTTT	CASSRQWGLNTEAFF
15	TRBJ2-1	few	NA	TRBV27	TGTGCCAGCAGTCCTGGGCGGCAGGCCTACAATGAGCAGTTCTTC	CASSPGRQAYNEQFF
16	TRBJ1-4	NA	TRBD1	TRBV18	TGTGCCAGCTCACCAATATCCGGACAGGGGGGTGAAAAACTGTTTTTT	CASSPISGQGGEKLFF
13	TRBJ2-5	NA	NA	TRBV2	TGTGCCAGCAAACGCCCAGCTCCAGAGACCCAGTACTTC	CASKRPAPETQYF
14	TRBJ2-7	few	NA	TRBV4-3	TGCGCCAGCAGCCAAGTAAGCGGCTCCTACGAGCAGTACTTC	CASSQVSGSYEQYF
17	TRBJ1-1	few	NA	TRBV5-6	TGTGCCAGCAGCTTGGAGGGTGAGGGCATTCGGAGGACTGAAGCTTTCTTT	CASSLEGEGIRRTEAFF
14	TRBJ2-7	few	NA	TRBV15	TGTGCCACCAGCACCACTACGAGAGGCTACGAGCAGTACTTC	CATSTTTRGYEQYF
14	TRBJ2-1	few	TRBD1	TRBV18	TGTGCCAGCTCAGCGGACAGGTCCTACAATGAGCAGTTCTTC	CASSADRSYNEQFF
13	TRBJ2-3	few	NA	TRBV19	TGTGCCAGTAGTAGCGTCTCAAAAGATACGCAGTATTTT	CASSSVSKDTQYF
14	TRBJ2-2	NA	NA	TRBV7-3	TGTGCCAGCCGAGTAGCCGAGAACACCGGGGAGCTGTTTTTT	CASRVAENTGELFF
14	TRBJ2-5	NA	NA	TRBV5-8	TGTGCCAGCAGCTTGCGGTCTAGACAAGAGACCCAGTACTTC	CASSLRSRQETQYF
14	TRBJ2-7	NA	NA	TRBV18	TGTGCCAGCTCACTAGGGACATCAGACTACGAGCAGTACTTC	CASSLGTSDYEQYF
12	TRBJ1-3	NA	NA	TRBV28	TGTGCCAGCAGTTTATCGGATTACACCATATATTTT	CASSLSDYTIYF
15	TRBJ1-1	NA	NA	TRBV21-1	TGTGCCAGCAGCAAAGTCAGGGCAGGGCGGACTGAAGCTTTCTTT	CASSKVRAGRTEAFF
13	TRBJ1-2	few	TRBD1	TRBV7-9	TGTGCCAGCAGCCCACAGGGGGCCTATGGCTACACCTTC	CASSPQGAYGYTF
13	TRBJ2-3	NA	NA	TRBV5-4	TGTGCCAGCAGCGTCCGATCCACAGATACGCAGTATTTT	CASSVRSTDTQYF
19	TRBJ2-6	few	NA	TRBV28	TGTGCCAGCAGTGGTGCTAGGAGGGGGCCGAAGTCTGGGGCCAACGTCCTGACTTTC	CASSGARRGPKSGANVLTF
19	TRBJ1-5	NA	TRBD1	TRBV7-7	TGTGCTAGCAGCCTAGGCACACTCCGGGACAGGCCCCACAATCAGCCCCAGCATTTT	CASSLGTLRDRPHNQPQHF
13	TRBJ2-5	few	NA	TRBV18	TGTGCCAGCTCCAAGACCCGTGGGGAGACCCAGTACTTC	CASSKTRGETQYF
14	TRBJ1-1	NA	NA	TRBV7-3	TGTGCCAGCAGCTCCGGGACGGCTGGCACTGAAGCTTTCTTT	CASSSGTAGTEAFF
15	TRBJ2-1	NA	TRBD2	TRBV11-1	TGTGCCAGCAGCCAGACTAGCCTCTATCAAAATGAGCAGTTCTTC	CASSQTSLYQNEQFF
15	TRBJ2-7	few	TRBD1	TRBV5-6	TGTGCCAGCAGGTCTTCCGGGACAGGGACCTACGAGCAGTACTTC	CASRSSGTGTYEQYF
13	TRBJ2-1	NA	TRBD2	TRBV19	TGTGCCAGGACCGGGACTAGCCGCAATGAGCAGTTCTTC	CARTGTSRNEQFF
16	TRBJ2-3	NA	NA	TRBV5-4	TGTGCCAGCAGCGGGATTCCGGTCGAGATCACAGATACGCAGTATTTT	CASSGIPVEITDTQYF
15	TRBJ2-1	few	TRBD2	TRBV5-4	TGTGCCAGCAGCGGACTAGCGGAACCCTACAATGAGCAGTTCTTC	CASSGLAEPYNEQFF
15	TRBJ2-1	few	NA	TRBV7-2	TGTGCCAGCAGCTTAGAGGGGGGGTCCTACAATGAGCAGTTCTTC	CASSLEGGSYNEQFF
15	TRBJ2-3	NA	NA	TRBV16	TGTGCCAGCAGCCAATTTTCCTCCGGCACAGATACGCAGTATTTT	CASSQFSSGTDTQYF
14	TRBJ2-1	few	TRBD2	TRBV29-1	TGCAGCGTTGAAGTGACTAGCGGATACAATGAGCAGTTCTTC	CSVEVTSGYNEQFF
19	TRBJ2-5	NA	NA	TRBV10-3	TGTGCCATCAGTGATCGCCCTCATAGGGTGCGGCCGGCACAAGAGACCCAGTACTTC	CAISDRPHRVRPAQETQYF
15	TRBJ1-1	NA	NA	TRBV11-2	TGTGCCAGCAGCCTACCAGTTGTAGGGAACACTGAAGCTTTCTTT	CASSLPVVGNTEAFF
15	TRBJ2-5	NA	NA	TRBV28	TGTGCCACCGCCGGGGCAGGACCGTTGGGGGAGACCCAGTACTTC	CATAGAGPLGETQYF
14	TRBJ1-2	NA	NA	TRBV6-5	TGTGCCAGCAGTTACTCCGGTACAGCCTATGGCTACACCTTC	CASSYSGTAYGYTF
13	TRBJ1-4	few	NA	TRBV18	TGTGCCAGCTCACCACCTTCCGTTAAAAAACTGTTTTTT	CASSPPSVKKLFF
16	TRBJ2-1	NA	TRBD1	TRBV9	TGTGCCAGCAGCCTAACCGGGACAGGGTCCTACAATGAGCAGTTCTTC	CASSLTGTGSYNEQFF
18	TRBJ2-3	few	TRBD2	TRBV7-7	TGTGCTAGCAGCTTAGATGGAACTAGCGGGTTGTGCACAGATACGCAGTATTTT	CASSLDGTSGLCTDTQYF
17	TRBJ2-1	few	NA	TRBV4-2	TGTGCCAGCAGCCAAGTTGAAGGAGGGTCCACCTACAATGAGCAGTTCTTC	CASSQVEGGSTYNEQFF
17	TRBJ2-1	few	TRBD2	TRBV5-5	TGTGCCAGCAGCGCCCGTGATGCGGGAGGCCATTACAATGAGCAGTTCTTC	CASSARDAGGHYNEQFF